One sample yielded the 5 T cell receptor beta chains listed below, sequenced in a study of cytomegalovirus exposure and HLA in healthy donors. The study ran its PCR with 60 Vbeta and 13 Jbeta primers. Some clones are missing from TCRdb's copy, which holds only in-frame ones; the method was immunoSEQ multiplex PCR. The table includes roughly 130,000 clones, 79% detected once. Sequencing was carried out using PBMCs. The receptors derive from a man aged 18 to 29 in good health and CMV-seronegative.

This rearrangement joins TRBV20-1 to TRBJ2-5; D is uncertain. The CDR3 sequence is 10 residues long. V lost 7 bases and J lost 1, with 4 bases in between. The V gene's germline CDR1 is DFQATT and CDR2 SNEGSKA (reference sequence). Written as DNA, the CDR3 is TGCAGTGTAGCCCAAGAGACCCAGTACTTC. Translating gives CSVAQETQYF.

This chain connects TRBV7-2 to TRBJ1-1, with no clear D. There are 14 residues in the CDR3. V dropped 5 bases and J dropped 1 base, with 11 bases sitting between them. Germline CDR1 reads SGHTA; CDR2 reads FQGNSA. The CDR3 DNA reads TGTGCCAGCAGCCGCGGGCTACGGAACACTGAAGCTTTCTTT. This codes for CASSRGLRNTEAFF. The whole variable domain, filled in from reference TRBV7-2 and TRBJ1-1, reads GAGVSQSPSNKVTEKGKDVELRCDPISGHTALYWYRQSLGQGLEFLIYFQGNSAPDKSGLPSDRFSAERTGGSVSTLTIQRTQQEDSAVYLCASSRGLRNTEAFFGQGTRLTVV.

V is TRBV10-2 and J is TRBJ1-5, with TRBD1 matching 8 bases. The germline CDR1 and CDR2 sequences are WSHSY and SAAADI. Germline trimming cut 6 bases from V and 2 bases from J; bases unmatched to any gene: 3. This CDR3 contains 14 residues. CDR3 residues: CASRKGQGNQPQHF. CDR3 DNA sequence: TGCGCCAGCAGGAAGGGACAGGGCAATCAGCCCCAGCATTTT.

This clone was observed a handful of times. The V and J genes are TRBV4-2 and TRBJ1-1; 8 bases are a match to TRBD1. The CDR3 loop spans 15 amino acids. Germline lookup yields CDR1 LGHNA and CDR2 YNFKEQ. The trim removed 1 base at V and 7 bases at J, leaving 8 bases unmatched. The DNA of the CDR3 is TGTGCCAGCAGCCAAGCTCTGCAGGGGGCTGGTGAAGCTTTCTTT. Translation gives CASSQALQGAGEAFF.

Only one count was recorded for this clone. The chain carries TRBV25-1 and TRBJ1-5, with D perhaps matching TRBD1 (5 bases). The length of the CDR3 is 17 residues. The ends were cut back, 2 bases at V and 1 base at J, with 15 bases in the middle. Germline CDR1 MGHDK, CDR2 SYGVNS. The CDR3 here is CASSEPPGPLSNQPQHF. CDR3 DNA sequence: TGTGCCAGCAGTGAACCGCCAGGGCCGTTGAGCAATCAGCCCCAGCATTTT.